The next 18 T cell receptor delta chains were all read from a single sample in a study of γδ T cells in repeated Plasmodium falciparum infection. TCRdb reprocessed the multiplex PCR reads through CATT. The table shows about 48,000 delta-chain clones, with 1.5% to 2% occurring only once. Vgamma9/Vdelta2+ and Vdelta2-negative gammadelta T cells were flow-sorted from PBMC for bulk sequencing. Material for sequencing was gamma-delta T cells from blood. The receptors were gathered from a pool of human donors (malaria-infected and uninfected, not separated).

The CDR3 loop is CALGEVYPRGDGGYAGTDKLIF. In DNA, the CDR3 is TGTGCTCTTGGGGAAGTGTACCCGCGGGGGGATGGGGGATACGCCGGCACCGATAAACTCATCTTT. The chain carries TRDV1 and TRDJ1; 11 nucleotides match TRDD3. Matching the DNA to germline supplied the J gene, which TCRdb does not give. The CDR3 totals 22 residues. The germline CDR1 and CDR2 sequences are TSWWSYY and QGS. V lost 2 bases, J lost 1 base, and 21 bases stayed unmatched.

On this clone: This likely stems from a read error, as it lies one base from a far larger clone. Additional DNA sequences in this sample encode the identical CDR3. The genes are TRDV1 and TRDJ1, with 9 bases matching TRDD3. TCRdb is silent on the J gene; assignment here came from matching the DNA to germline. The CDR3 loop spans 18 amino acids. The junction had 8 bases not matched to a gene; V was cut back by 0 bases and J by 0 bases. CDR1 and CDR2 from the germline V gene are TSWWSYY and QGS. The CDR3 reads CALGELELGDLYTDKLIF. The CDR3 region has the DNA TGTGCTCTTGGGGAACTAGAACTGGGGGACTTATACACCGATAAACTCATCTTT.

A few counts support this clone. A far larger clone is off by one base, so a read error is likely. This CDR3 is also generated by other DNA sequences in the sample. The genes are TRDV1 and TRDJ1; TRDD3 matches at 9 bases. The germline V gene encodes CDR1 TSWWSYY and CDR2 QGS. This CDR3 contains 21 residues. Germline trimming cut 3 bases from V and 0 bases from J; bases unmatched to any gene: 20. Here the CDR3 reads CALGELVARWGIDRYTDKLIF. CDR3 bases: TGTGCTCTTGGGGAGCTAGTTGCAAGGTGGGGGATAGATAGGTACACCGATAAACTCATCTTT.

Concerning this clone itself: This DNA's translation and the protein TCRdb lists, from a much larger clone, do not match at residue 16, likely due to a read error; the protein shown is translated from the DNA. The chain joins TRDV1 to TRDJ2, with D perhaps assigned TRDD2 or TRDD3 (6 bases each). TCRdb is silent on the J gene; assignment here came from matching the DNA to germline. CDR3 length: 26 amino acids. V was clipped by 0 bases and J by 0 bases, with 38 bases between them. Germline V lookup: CDR1 TSWWSYY, CDR2 QGS. The CDR3 DNA reads TGTGCTCTTGGGGAACTAGGATGGACAAAGTTCCTATCGGACTGGGAGAGACAAACTTTGACAGCACAACTCTTCTTT. Protein: CALGELGWTKFLSDWERQTLTAQLFF.

On this clone itself: TCRdb's protein, taken from a much larger clone, differs from this DNA's translation at residue 19, likely owing to a read error; the protein displayed comes from the DNA. The V gene is TRDV2; the J gene was not called; TRDD3, the D gene given by the table, was not confirmed from the DNA. From germline, CDR1 is GEAIGNYY and CDR2 EKD. This CDR3 comprises 21 residues. The CDR3 sequence is CACDTVLTGHPWSWDTRQTFF. CDR3 nucleotide sequence: TGTGCCTGTGACACCGTTTTGACTGGTCACCCTTGGTCCTGGGACACCCGACAGACGTTTTTC.

This clone was recorded many times. The protein given by TCRdb reflects a much larger clone and differs at residue 12 from this DNA's translation, likely from a read error; the protein shown is the DNA's translation. The CDR3 region is CALGDNSNSWILDKLIF. CDR3 sequence (DNA): TGTGCTCTTGGGGACAATTCCAACTCCTGGATTCTCGATAAACTCATCTTT. The J gene is TRDJ1, the V gene TRDV1; D not resolved. Germline CDR1 reads TSWWSYY; CDR2 reads QGS. The V gene lost 3 bases and the J gene lost 4 bases, with 21 bases spanning the gap. The CDR3 runs to 17 residues.

Comment on this clone: This is likely an artifact of a read error, given a far larger clone one base away. The same CDR3 also results from other DNA sequences found in this sample. This chain links TRDV1 with TRDJ1; the D gene is possibly TRDD3 (6 bases). CDR3 size: 16 residues. Germline lookup yields CDR1 TSWWSYY and CDR2 QGS. The CDR3 region is CALEEAGVGVTDKLIF. The CDR3, as DNA: TGTGCTCTGGAGGAAGCAGGGGTGGGGGTCACCGATAAACTCATTTTT.

A remark on this clone: The protein TCRdb gives is from a much larger clone and does not agree with this DNA's translation at residue 13, likely a read error; the protein shown here comes from the DNA. The rearrangement joins TRDV1 to TRDJ1; a weak D match, TRDD3 (6 bases). The CDR3 sequence is 18 residues long. Germline V lookup: CDR1 TSWWSYY, CDR2 QGS. V lost 2 bases, J lost 3 bases, and 22 bases lay in between. The CDR3 loop is CALGEWGSDPVYADKLIF. CDR3 in DNA: TGTGCTCTTGGGGAATGGGGATCGGATCCCGTGTACGCCGATAAACTCATCTTT.

Remarks on this clone: TCRdb lists the protein of a much larger clone for this DNA, which differs at residue 24, so this is likely a read error; the protein given here is translated from the DNA itself. The chain couples TRDV1 to TRDJ1, with TRDD3 identical over 7 bases. The V gene's germline CDR1 is TSWWSYY and CDR2 QGS. The CDR3 sequence is 25 residues long. The DNA of the CDR3 is TGTGCTATTGGGGAACTAGTAGGGATGTACCGACACGCCCCAGTACTGGGGAATACTACCGATAAACTCACCTTT. This codes for CAIGELVGMYRHAPVLGNTTDKLTF.

As concerns this clone: A read error likely explains this, since a far larger clone differs by one base. Other nucleotide sequences in the sample specify the same CDR3. The chain joins TRDV1 to TRDJ1; the match to TRDD3 covers 9 bases. Looked up from germline, CDR1 is TSWWSYY and CDR2 is QGS. J lost 1 base, V lost 6 bases, and 12 bases had no gene match. The CDR3 runs 17 residues. CDR3 residues: CALGDISGGFLTDKLIF. The CDR3 DNA reads TGTGCTCTTGGAGACATCTCTGGGGGATTCCTCACCGATAAACTCATCTTT.

This clone was picked up many times. TCRdb records a much larger clone's protein for this DNA, with a difference at residue 5 that likely arises from a read error; the protein given is the translation of the DNA. The chain couples TRDV1 to TRDJ1; 8 bases are shared with TRDD3. This CDR3 has 19 amino acids. J gave up 1 base and V 5 bases, and 18 bases lay outside the gene matches. Germline CDR1 and CDR2: TSWWSYY and QGS. The CDR3 DNA reads as TGTGCTCTTGGGCACGCCTACGAATACTGGGGGCCGCTCACCGATAAACTCATCTTT. Translating it yields CALGHAYEYWGPLTDKLIF.

The sample holds a few counts of this clone. TCRdb attributes to this sequence the protein of a much larger clone, which differs from the DNA translation at residue 15; a read error is likely, and the protein displayed is translated from the DNA. The J segment was not called; the V segment is TRDV1; TRDD3 was called by the table and not checked on the DNA. The CDR3 runs to 17 residues. The germline gives CDR1 TSWWSYY, CDR2 QGS. The CDR3 coding sequence is TGTGCTCTTGGGGTCGGGGCTGGGGGATTCTCTACCGATAAACGCATCTTT. Encoded protein: CALGVGAGGFSTDKRIF.

This clone showed up just a few times. This could be a read error, since a much larger clone is one nucleotide away. J is TRDJ1 and V is TRDV1, with a tentative D call TRDD3 (6 bases). Germline values: CDR1 TSWWSYY, CDR2 QGS. This CDR3 spans 21 amino acids. CDR3 sequence reads: CAFGELGPLLGPGDYTDKLIF. In DNA form, the CDR3 reads TGTGCTTTTGGGGAACTAGGACCCCTGCTAGGCCCGGGGGACTACACCGATAAACTCATCTTT.

As regards this clone: TCRdb shows a much larger clone's protein in place of this DNA's translation, and the two differ at residue 13, likely through a read error; the protein shown is translated from the DNA. The chain joins TRDV1 to TRDJ1, with D perhaps TRDD2 (8 bases). This CDR3 is 26 amino acids long. The V gene's germline CDR1 is TSWWSYY and CDR2 QGS. The V and J ends lost 3 bases and 5 bases respectively, with 49 bases between them. CDR3 sequence (DNA): TGTGCTCTTGGGGACTCTTTCTTCCTACGTAAAAGTATACTGGGGACCCCCATTCGTCCGATTGATAAACTCATCTTT. This sequence encodes CALGDSFFLRKSILGTPIRPIDKLIF.

This clone showed up many times. The chain employs TRDV2 and TRDJ3; 8 bases match TRDD3. V gave up 3 bases and J gave up 3 bases; unmatched junction bases: 9. Looked up from germline, CDR1 is GEAIGNYY and CDR2 is EKD. There are 18 residues in the CDR3. The CDR3 is CACDRTGGSLWDTRQMFF. DNA of the CDR3: TGTGCCTGTGACCGTACTGGGGGTAGCCTCTGGGACACCCGACAGATGTTTTTC.

Concerning this clone itself: With only one base between it and a far larger clone, this is likely a read error. Additional DNA sequences in this sample encode the identical CDR3. This chain's CDR3 is CALGNPQPIWGISGGDKLIF. In nucleotides, the CDR3 is TGTGCTCTTGGGAACCCCCAACCTATCTGGGGGATATCAGGAGGCGATAAACTCATCTTT. The chain is built from TRDV1 and TRDJ1, with 10 bases identical to TRDD3. Germline assignment: CDR1 TSWWSYY and CDR2 QGS. The V segment lost 5 bases and the J segment 4 bases; nucleotides outside the gene matches: 22. This CDR3 contains 20 residues.

About this clone: The TCRdb record carries a much larger clone's protein, which differs from this DNA's translation at residue 20; a read error is the likely cause, and the protein listed here is the DNA translation. The chain recombines TRDV1 with TRDJ1; 9 nucleotides agree with TRDD3. TCRdb leaves out the J gene; it was filled in here by matching the DNA to germline. V trimming: 0 bases; J trimming: 0 bases; junction bases outside the gene matches: 38. The CDR3 has 28 residues. Germline loops: CDR1 TSWWSYY, CDR2 QGS. The CDR3 DNA is TGTGCTCTTGGGGAACTAGGCCCGGCCCCCGAGCGCCTTCTTTTAGCCTACTGGGGGACAAGTCACACCGATAAACTCATCTTT. Protein product: CALGELGPAPERLLLAYWGTSHTDKLIF.

This clone was counted between two and nine times. TCRdb pairs this DNA with a much larger clone's protein that differs at residue 8, likely a read error; the protein shown was translated from the DNA. The J gene is TRDJ1, the V gene TRDV1; possible D gene TRDD3, 6 bases. The J gene is not listed in TCRdb, so it was assigned here from a DNA match to germline. The CDR3 covers 20 residues. Per germline, CDR1 TSWWSYY and CDR2 QGS. Trimming removed 3 bases from V and 0 bases from J, with 26 bases in between. This CDR3 reads CALGEVGGRTPGRYTDKLIF. The DNA of the CDR3 is TGTGCTCTTGGGGAGGTCGGGGGACGGACCCCGGGAAGGTACACCGATAAACTCATCTTT.